The present entry profiles one T cell receptor beta chain with its context. Its antigen is not yet known. There are no base qualities to consult, and no much larger clone falls within one base. These data originate in a study of vaccination and CD4 T cells after COVID-19 (dated by TCRdb to 2022 to 2024). The study in broad terms: The convalescent cohort included six males and four females, with two Hispanic individuals, seven Caucasians, two Asians and one multiracial person. Each participant got two doses of either the Pfizer-BioNTech BNT162b2 vaccine (n=8) or the Moderna mRNA-1273 vaccine (n=2). An earlier paper using these donors assessed, at the TCR clonotype level, memory CD4+ T cell crossreactivity between SARS-CoV-2 and common cold coronavirus spike proteins. Control cultures received a CEFX viral epitope pool as the positive control, an HIV-1 Nef peptide pool as the negative control, or no peptide. Post-COVID blood samples were collected from convalescent patients a median of approximately 93 days after diagnosis, with a range of about 35 to 161 days. Culture stimuli were overlapping spike peptide pools from SARS-CoV-2 and from the common cold coronaviruses HCoV-NL63, HCoV-OC43 and HCoV-229E. In more than eight COVID-19 convalescent patients and a few infection-naive healthy vaccine recipients, researchers compared the spike-specific CD4+ TCR repertoire from before mRNA vaccination with the repertoire from after. Post-vaccine blood samples were obtained a median of roughly 75 days after the second vaccine dose, with a range of 14 to 241 days.

The library was prepared using PCR. DNA from cultured CD4+ T cells underwent TCR sequencing with the Oncomine TCR Beta short-read assay at the Johns Hopkins FTIC core. Genomic DNA was extracted from the cultured CD4+ T cells with the QIAamp micro DNA kit. The Oncomine TCR Beta libraries from cultured CD4+ T cells were pooled using unique dual indexes and then sequenced on an Illumina iSeq 100. Under the source paper's analysis protocol: Non-productive sequences were filtered out, and CDR3s that did not start with C, did not end with F or W, or were shorter than 7 amino acids were discarded. Antigen-specific clonotypes were identified using the MANAFEST web application through comparison of peptide-stimulated wells with reference and other culture wells. To be called positive, a clone needed an FDR below 0.05, an odds ratio above 5, and a productive frequency above 0.1% in at least two of three replicate wells. A clonotype counted as cross-reactive if it showed significant expansion both in the SARS-CoV-2 spike wells and in at least one common cold coronavirus spike condition. Levenshtein distances (stringdist) and unrooted phylogenetic trees (ape) in R version 3.6.1 were used to assess CDR3 homology. TCRdb redid the processing of the public reads, applying fastp at Q25 and MiXCR, and retained in-frame beta chains. Rows are combined by CDR3 protein, so each entry shows the most common genes and DNA. These V and J calls rely on TCRdb rather than the paper's analysis. The sample has 5,500 to 8,000 distinct CDR3 sequences on record, roughly two fifths of them singletons. The ten largest make up about 40% of the sample.

Overall results and qualifications from the work: In convalescent patients, nearly all vaccine-specific clones (304 of 307) were found to be mono-reactive for SARS-CoV-2 spike rather than cross-reactive with common cold coronaviruses. The median number of SARS-CoV-2-reactive clonotypes rose from under 25 after infection to roughly 38 after vaccination, but the change was not significant. Among convalescent patients, a median about 87% of the SARS-CoV-2-reactive clones seen after vaccination appeared only after vaccination, which suggests priming specific to the vaccine. Relatively few convalescent patients were included in the study, and early timepoints after natural infection were not analyzed.

In the paper's terms, the treatment or condition label means: roughly 10-day PBMC culture with coronavirus spike peptide pools or control peptides (ViraFEST assay). CD4+ T cells from unexposed donors were collected before the COVID-19 pandemic (2011-2018). The ViraFEST assay, used in the study, expanded antigen-specific T cells with peptide pools and then identified the expanded clonotypes through TCR sequencing. Each well held 2.2 million or so PBMCs cultured with approximately 9.1 ug/ml peptide pools in IMDM containing 5% human AB serum and around 9 IU/ml IL-2. On days 3 and 7, half of the culture medium was replaced with fresh IL-2-containing medium. After less than 12 days of culture, CD4+ T cells were isolated by negative selection using the EasySep CD4+ T cell isolation kit. As cell number allowed, CD4+ T cells from unexposed donors were tested for reactivity to SARS-CoV-2 S and N and to four common cold coronavirus spike pools. PBMCs were separated from whole blood using Ficoll-Paque Plus gradient centrifugation and then either used fresh or cryopreserved at -140C. Triplicate wells were generally used for each culture condition. The leukapheresis product used for the unexposed donors was purchased from a commercial source.

The sequencing sample was made of CD4+ T cells from blood, cultured in vitro. The clonotype originates from a human donor in good health.

The CDR3 is CASSRTGNHYNEQFF. The DNA sequence reads TGTGCCAGCAGTCGTACGGGCAACCACTACAATGAGCAGTTCTTC. Recombination connected TRBV6-1 to TRBJ2-1; there is no confident call for the D gene. V lost 5 bases and J lost 3 bases; the stretch between them is 14 bases long. CDR1 MNHNS and CDR2 SASEGT were looked up in the germline V gene. The cysteine opens and the phenylalanine closes a CDR3 of 15 amino acids. Solely the CDR3 DNA is kept, with 45 bases framed from the first base.